The 21 T cell receptor beta chains reported below all come from one sample, sequenced in a study of CD8 T cells in Susac syndrome (dated by TCRdb to between 2018 and 2021). Memory subsets for TEMRA sorting were defined by CD27 and CD45RA staining, since CD62L sheds upon thawing. Library creation used the immunoSEQ multiplex PCR assay. RNA was extracted with the RNeasy kit and roughly 0.5 to 1 ug was reverse transcribed using random hexamers. TCRdb ran its own pipeline on the public reads, namely fastp trimming at Q25 and MiXCR clone calling, and kept in-frame beta chains. Rows with a matching CDR3 protein are joined into one entry that keeps the most common DNA and genes. The sample table lists 2,000 to 2,500 distinct CDR3 sequences, around 75% of them with a count of one. The ten largest make up under 13% of the sample. Sequenced material: CD8+ TEMRA cells from PBMCs. Reading the label with the study, this specimen's cell subset or site is: FACS-sorted terminally differentiated effector memory CD8+ T cells re-expressing CD45RA (CD8+ TEMRA). All receptors derive from a human donor with Susac syndrome.

This clonotype was observed a handful of times. This chain connects TRBV6-1 to TRBJ1-1; no definite D call. In germline, CDR1 is MNHNS, CDR2 SASEGT. Trimming took 6 bases from V and 5 from J, leaving 10 bases between them. This CDR3 is built from 12 residues. DNA of the CDR3: TGTGCCAGCAGCCTCGACCGGACTGAAGCTTTCTTT. It codes for CASSLDRTEAFF.

This rearrangement joins TRBV5-5 to TRBJ1-5; tentatively, D is TRBD1 (5 bases). The germline V and J ends were trimmed by 4 bases and 0 bases, with 11 bases remaining between them. CDR1 SGHKS and CDR2 YYEKEE come from the germline V gene (reference sequence). CDR3 length: 15 amino acids. The chain's CDR3 is CASSATVRSNQPQHF. For the CDR3, the DNA is TGTGCCAGCAGCGCGACAGTTCGTAGCAATCAGCCCCAGCATTTT.

CDR3 region: CASSIFRPNQPQHF. CDR3 DNA sequence: TGTGCCAGTAGTATCTTCCGGCCCAATCAGCCCCAGCATTTT. The chain recombines TRBV19 with TRBJ1-5, with no clear D. Germline values: CDR1 LNHDA, CDR2 SQIVND (reference sequence). The CDR3 contains 14 residues. Trimming cost V 3 bases and J 3 bases, with 9 bases left between them. Full variable domain (remainder filled in from reference TRBV19 and TRBJ1-5): DGGITQSPKYLFRKEGQNVTLSCEQNLNHDAMYWYRQDPGQGLRLIYYSQIVNDFQKGDIAEGYSVSREKKESFPLTVTSAQKNPTAFYLCASSIFRPNQPQHFGDGTRLSIL.

In this sample, this clonotype turned up a few times. J is TRBJ1-6 and V is TRBV4-3; TRBD1 is a possible D gene (5 bases). The CDR3 loop spans 16 amino acids. Germline assignment: CDR1 LGHNA and CDR2 YSLEER. V shed 0 bases and J shed 5 bases, with 11 bases lying between them. The CDR3 spells CASSQEVIRDNSPLHF. The CDR3 DNA follows: TGCGCCAGCAGCCAAGAAGTGATCAGGGATAATTCACCCCTCCACTTT.

The chain links TRBV28 to TRBJ1-6, with unresolved D. Trimming pared 1 base from V and 2 bases from J, leaving 9 bases between. The CDR3 length is 16 residues. CDR1 and CDR2 from the germline V gene are MDHEN and SYDVKM. Here the CDR3 reads CASSLFVRAYNSPLHF. The CDR3 nucleotides read TGTGCCAGCAGTTTATTTGTTAGGGCCTATAATTCACCCCTCCACTTT.

The chain uses TRBV2 and TRBJ2-5, with D uncertain. Germline values: CDR1 SNHLY, CDR2 FYNNEI. This CDR3 is 14 amino acids long. Trimming took 3 bases from V and 3 from J, leaving 11 bases between them. This CDR3 reads CASSDFTVEETQYF. CDR3 nucleotide sequence: TGTGCCAGCAGTGACTTCACAGTAGAAGAGACCCAGTACTTC.

This clonotype showed up just a few times. The gene calls are TRBV4-1 and TRBJ2-5, with D perhaps given as TRBD1 or TRBD2 (6 bases each). Trimming cost V 4 bases and J 4 bases, with 13 bases left between them. CDR1 and CDR2 (germline): MGHRA, YSYEKL. The CDR3 runs to 14 residues. The CDR3 reads CASSRRDNGETQYF. CDR3 DNA: TGCGCCAGCAGCCGGAGGGACAACGGAGAGACCCAGTACTTC.

About this clonotype: A clone one base away is much larger, so this may be a read error. The J gene is TRBJ2-1, the V gene TRBV27; 9 bases line up with TRBD2. The CDR3 spans 14 residues. From germline, CDR1 is MNHEY and CDR2 SMNVEV (reference sequence). The CDR3 spells CGSKNGLAYNEQFF. The CDR3 region has the DNA TGTGGCAGCAAAAACGGACTAGCGTACAATGAGCAGTTCTTC.

V gene TRBV20-1 combines with J gene TRBJ1-3; TRBD1 matches at 7 bases. Trimming removed 3 bases from V and 4 bases from J; junction bases left unmatched: 6. Looked up from germline, CDR1 is DFQATT and CDR2 is SNEGSKA (reference sequence). The CDR3 covers 14 residues. The CDR3 loop reads CSARTGWYGNTIYF. As DNA, the CDR3 is TGCAGTGCTAGGACAGGGTGGTACGGAAACACCATATATTTT.

The V and J genes are TRBV2 and TRBJ1-5, with 9 bases identical to TRBD1. The CDR3 spans 16 residues. V shed 5 bases and J 0 bases; nucleotides not matched to a gene: 5. In germline, CDR1 is SNHLY, CDR2 FYNNEI. CDR3: CASSPGTGNSNQPQHF. Here the CDR3 DNA reads TGTGCCAGCAGTCCCGGGACAGGGAATAGCAATCAGCCCCAGCATTTT. The full variable domain, its missing parts supplied by reference TRBV2 and TRBJ1-5, is EPEVTQTPSHQVTQMGQEVILRCVPISNHLYFYWYRQILGQKVEFLVSFYNNEISEKSEIFDDQFSVERPDGSNFTLKIRSTKLEDSAMYFCASSPGTGNSNQPQHFGDGTRLSIL.

The chain employs TRBV5-1 and TRBJ2-3, with D maybe TRBD2 (6 bases). The V end lost 6 bases, the J end lost 1 base, and 12 bases lay between the germline ends. Germline assignment: CDR1 SGHRS and CDR2 YFSETQ. This CDR3 region has 14 residues. CDR3 amino acids: CASNERVGTDTQYF. CDR3 in DNA: TGCGCCAGCAATGAGCGGGTTGGCACAGATACGCAGTATTTT.

V usage is TRBV7-9 and J usage is TRBJ2-7; a possible D gene is TRBD2 (6 bases). Germline CDR1 and CDR2: SEHNR and FQNEAQ (reference sequence). V was pared by 6 bases and J by 8 bases, with 17 bases between. The CDR3 sequence is 13 residues long. As DNA, the CDR3 is TGTGCCAGCAGGGAGGGAACTAGCCTAAAGCAGTACTTC. It translates to CASREGTSLKQYF.

This clonotype was counted once. The chain recombines TRBV5-6 with TRBJ1-4; 9 nucleotides agree with TRBD1. V dropped 5 bases and J dropped 5; count of bases not matched to a gene: 10. CDR3 size: 16 residues. CDR1 is SGHDT, CDR2 YYEEEE, per germline. The CDR3, as DNA: TGTGCCAGCAGTTACCGACAGGGGGTCCTGAATGAAAAACTGTTTTTT. This gives the protein CASSYRQGVLNEKLFF.

The chain carries TRBV27 and TRBJ2-7; 10 bases match TRBD1. The CDR3 covers 17 residues. The ends lost 5 bases at V and 7 bases at J; junction bases unmatched: 17. Germline assignment: CDR1 MNHEY and CDR2 SMNVEV (reference sequence). Here the CDR3 reads CASSHLQTGGILWEQYF. In nucleotides, the CDR3 is TGTGCCAGCAGTCACCTCCAGACAGGGGGCATACTATGGGAGCAGTACTTC.

CDR3 in DNA: TGTGCCAGCAGTTACCGGACCTTC. It specifies CASSYRTF. V is TRBV6-6 and J is TRBJ1-2; no clear D. Trimming took 2 bases from V and 14 from J, leaving 3 bases between them. The CDR3 is 8 residues long. CDR1 MNHNY and CDR2 SVGAGI come from the germline V gene (reference sequence).

This clonotype was seen once. Just one base apart from a much larger clone, this may be a read error. The genes are TRBV19 and TRBJ2-3; D gene unclear. V was cut by 8 bases and J by 2 bases, with 20 bases left in between. The CDR3 is 16 amino acids. Germline V lookup: CDR1 LNHDA, CDR2 SQIVND (reference sequence). The CDR3 coding sequence is TGTGCCAGTTGTACCACGGGTGTAATCCTCACAGATACGCAGTATTTT. This gives the protein CASCTTGVILTDTQYF.

Written as DNA, the CDR3 is TGTGCCAGCAGCTTAGGGCGAGGGGGCTGGGAGACCCAGTACTTC. Its protein product is CASSLGRGGWETQYF. J is TRBJ2-5 and V is TRBV7-9; 7 bases fit TRBD1. This CDR3 is 15 amino acids long. Unmatched junction bases numbered 7, after V lost 1 base and J lost 5 bases. Germline V CDR1 and CDR2: SEHNR, FQNEAQ (reference sequence). Full variable domain (remainder filled in from reference TRBV7-9 and TRBJ2-5): DTGVSQNPRHKITKRGQNVTFRCDPISEHNRLYWYRQTLGQGPEFLTYFQNEAQLEKSRLLSDRFSAERPKGSFSTLEIQRTEQGDSAMYLCASSLGRGGWETQYFGPGTRLLVL.

This chain joins TRBV9 and TRBJ1-1; D is unclear. V was clipped by 4 bases and J by 8 bases, with 15 bases between them. This CDR3 spans 13 amino acids. Germline V gene lookup returns CDR1 SGDLS and CDR2 YYNGEE. CDR3 nucleotides: TGTGCCAGCAGCCCCCCAAGGTTAAGCGAAGCTTTCTTT. It specifies CASSPPRLSEAFF.

This clonotype was found once. The chain combines TRBV27 with TRBJ2-7; D is possibly TRBD1 (5 bases). This CDR3 spans 18 amino acids. V lost 2 bases and J 0 bases, leaving 20 bases between the germline ends. CDR1 and CDR2 (germline): MNHEY, SMNVEV (reference sequence). The CDR3 is CASSLATRQPALSYEQYF. As DNA, the CDR3 is TGTGCCAGCAGTTTAGCGACCCGACAGCCCGCCCTCTCCTACGAGCAGTACTTC.

V usage is TRBV6-1 and J usage is TRBJ2-5, with TRBD2 as a possible D gene (5 bases). Germline V lookup: CDR1 MNHNS, CDR2 SASEGT. The CDR3 totals 13 residues. The V end was cut by 8 bases, the J end by 5 bases, with 15 bases between. The CDR3, as DNA: TGTGCCAGCCGCAACTTGAGAGGGGAGACCCAGTACTTC. Translation gives CASRNLRGETQYF.

With regard to this clonotype: This clone may be a read error of a much larger clone one base away. V and J are TRBV12-3 or TRBV12-4 and TRBJ1-5; unclear D gene. V was shortened by 6 bases and J by 1 base, with 10 bases between the two germline ends. The length of the CDR3 is 14 residues. The CDR3 region is CASSQRKSNQPQHF. The CDR3 DNA reads TGTGCCAGCAGCCAAAGAAAAAGCAATCAGCCCCAGCATTTT.